This is a list of T cell receptor beta chains from one sample in a study of T cells after yellow fever vaccination. TCRdb used MiXCR to reprocess the 5' RACE reads, holding one entry per CDR3 protein. The sample carries over 250,000 distinct CDR3 sequences, around 4.9% recorded once. The sample here was CD4+ T cells sorted from PBMCs, taken on the day of the yellow fever booster vaccination. The receptors here all came from a man aged 18 to 30 who received the YFV17D yellow fever vaccine. CDR3s include the opening cysteine and the closing phenylalanine or tryptophan. D genes are given only for firm matches. Rows give clone size only sometimes, using once, few, many, or a class for an expanded clone.

v_gene,len,j_gene,d_gene,abundance,CDR3aa,CDR3nt
TRBV21-1,18,TRBJ2-5,NA,NA,CASRRASPGTGGRGTQYF,TGTGCCAGCAGAAGAGCCAGTCCCGGGACAGGGGGCAGGGGGACCCAGTACTTC
TRBV4-2,17,TRBJ2-3,NA,NA,CASTQKTGVSGSDTQYF,TGTGCCAGCACCCAAAAGACAGGGGTTAGCGGGTCAGATACGCAGTATTTT
TRBV6-6,13,TRBJ2-1,NA,few,CASREGGGNEQFF,TGTGCCAGCAGAGAGGGGGGGGGCAATGAGCAGTTCTTC
TRBV7-9,15,TRBJ1-4,NA,NA,CASSFSGFSNEKLFF,TGTGCCAGCAGCTTCTCAGGGTTTTCTAATGAAAAACTGTTTTTT
TRBV28,14,TRBJ2-3,TRBD2,many,CASSPGGGTDTQYF,TGTGCCAGCAGCCCTGGGGGGGGCACAGATACGCAGTATTTT
TRBV28,14,TRBJ1-2,NA,many,CASSLVLNSYGYTF,TGTGCCAGCAGTTTAGTCCTAAACAGCTATGGCTACACCTTC
TRBV5-4,14,TRBJ1-1,TRBD1,NA,CASSATGKGTEAFF,TGTGCCAGCAGCGCGACAGGGAAGGGCACTGAAGCTTTCTTT
TRBV2,13,TRBJ2-3,NA,few,CATFLPGTDTQYF,TGTGCCACCTTCCTACCGGGTACAGATACGCAGTATTTT
TRBV4-2,17,TRBJ1-5,NA,many,CASSSGQRIYSNQPQHF,TGTGCCAGCAGCAGTGGACAGAGAATTTATAGCAATCAGCCCCAGCATTTT
TRBV4-1,17,TRBJ2-5,TRBD2,few,CASSQARLAGGRETQYF,TGCGCCAGCAGCCAGGCCCGACTAGCGGGGGGTCGAGAGACCCAGTACTTC
TRBV29-1,13,TRBJ1-5,TRBD1,many,CSAQGGFNQPQHF,TGCAGCGCCCAGGGGGGGTTCAATCAGCCCCAGCATTTT
TRBV23-1,16,TRBJ2-7,NA,NA,CASSQSPPGSINEQYF,TGCGCCAGCAGTCAATCCCCCCCAGGGAGCATCAACGAGCAGTACTTC
TRBV24-1,14,TRBJ1-5,NA,few,CATSDRGGNQPQHF,TGTGCCACCAGTGATCGGGGGGGCAATCAGCCCCAGCATTTT
TRBV5-1,15,TRBJ2-2,TRBD2,NA,CASSHSGDNTGELFF,TGCGCCAGCAGCCATAGCGGGGATAACACCGGGGAGCTGTTTTTT
TRBV6-5,15,TRBJ2-5,TRBD1,few,CASRRLQGARETQYF,TGTGCCAGCAGGCGCCTACAGGGGGCAAGAGAGACCCAGTACTTC
TRBV20-1,11,TRBJ2-5,NA,few,CSAALQETQYF,TGCAGTGCCGCGCTCCAAGAGACCCAGTACTTC
TRBV7-9,13,TRBJ1-6,NA,NA,CASSTDRRSPLHF,TGTGCCAGCAGCACGGACAGAAGATCACCCCTCCACTTT
TRBV11-2,14,TRBJ1-3,NA,NA,CASSITSYGNTIYF,TGTGCCAGCAGCATTACAAGTTACGGAAACACCATATATTTT